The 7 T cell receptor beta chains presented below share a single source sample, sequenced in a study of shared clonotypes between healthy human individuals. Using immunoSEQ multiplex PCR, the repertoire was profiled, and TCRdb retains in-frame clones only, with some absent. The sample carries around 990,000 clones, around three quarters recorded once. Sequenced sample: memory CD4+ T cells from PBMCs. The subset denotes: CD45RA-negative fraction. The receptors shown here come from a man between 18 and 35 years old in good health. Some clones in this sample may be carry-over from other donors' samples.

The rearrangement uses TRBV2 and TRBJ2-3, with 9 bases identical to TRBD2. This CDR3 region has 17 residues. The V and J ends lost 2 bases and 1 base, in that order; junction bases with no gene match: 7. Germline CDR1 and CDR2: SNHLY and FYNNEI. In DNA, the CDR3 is TGTGCCAGCAGTGAAAGTCTAGCGGGATACGGCACAGATACGCAGTATTTT. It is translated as CASSESLAGYGTDTQYF. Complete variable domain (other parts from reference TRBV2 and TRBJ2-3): EPEVTQTPSHQVTQMGQEVILRCVPISNHLYFYWYRQILGQKVEFLVSFYNNEISEKSEIFDDQFSVERPDGSNFTLKIRSTKLEDSAMYFCASSESLAGYGTDTQYFGPGTRLTVL.

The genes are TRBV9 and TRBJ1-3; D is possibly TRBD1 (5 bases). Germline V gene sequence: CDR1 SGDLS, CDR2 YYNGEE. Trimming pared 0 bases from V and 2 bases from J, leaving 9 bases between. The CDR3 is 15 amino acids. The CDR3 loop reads CASSVADRTGNTIYF. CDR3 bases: TGTGCCAGCAGCGTAGCCGACAGAACTGGAAACACCATATATTTT.

This CDR3 reads CASSGGLGYVSNSPLHF. In DNA, the CDR3 is TGTGCCAGCAGTGGGGGTCTGGGCTATGTCAGTAATTCACCCCTCCACTTT. The chain joins TRBV2 to TRBJ1-6, with D unclear. Germline V CDR1 and CDR2: SNHLY, FYNNEI. There are 17 residues in the CDR3. Trimming left V 4 bases short and J 6 bases short, with 19 bases between.

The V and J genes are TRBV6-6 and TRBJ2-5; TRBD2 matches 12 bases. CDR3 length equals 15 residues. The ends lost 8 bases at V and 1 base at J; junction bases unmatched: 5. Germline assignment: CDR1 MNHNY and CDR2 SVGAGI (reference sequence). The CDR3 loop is CASLSGLAGQETQYF. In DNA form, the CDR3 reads TGTGCCAGCTTATCGGGACTAGCGGGCCAAGAGACCCAGTACTTC.

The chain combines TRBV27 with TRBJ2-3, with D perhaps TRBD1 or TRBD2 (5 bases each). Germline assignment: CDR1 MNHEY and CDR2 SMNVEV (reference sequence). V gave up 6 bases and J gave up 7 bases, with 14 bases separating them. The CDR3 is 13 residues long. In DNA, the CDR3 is TGTGCCAGCAGGGCCTGGGACGGGAATACGCAGTATTTT. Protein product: CASRAWDGNTQYF.

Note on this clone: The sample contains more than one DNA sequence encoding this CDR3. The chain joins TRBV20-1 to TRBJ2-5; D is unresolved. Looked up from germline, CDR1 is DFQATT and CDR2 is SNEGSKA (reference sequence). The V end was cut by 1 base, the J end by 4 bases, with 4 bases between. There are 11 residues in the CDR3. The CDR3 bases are TGCAGTGCTAGAGGGGTAGAGACCCAGTACTTC. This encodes CSARGVETQYF.

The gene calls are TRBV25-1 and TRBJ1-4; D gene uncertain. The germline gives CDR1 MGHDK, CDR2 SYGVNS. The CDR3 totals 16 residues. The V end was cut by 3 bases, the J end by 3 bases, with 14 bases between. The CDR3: CASSDPGRYANEKLFF. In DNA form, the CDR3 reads TGTGCCAGCAGTGATCCAGGACGCTACGCTAATGAAAAACTGTTTTTT.